The T cell receptor (beta chain) described here comes from a study of blood T cell repertoires in COVID-19. About the research overall: Whether acute or convalescent, the COVID-19 samples came from the United States, Italy and Spain. Sample material is recorded as cDNA or gDNA derived from T cells, B-cell-depleted T cells, or PBMCs.

V lost 4 bases and J lost 1; bases outside the gene matches: 8. The CDR3 covers 16 residues. Looked up from germline, CDR1 is SGHRS and CDR2 is YFSETQ. The data were produced by immunoSEQ multiplex PCR, yet TCRdb's version contains in-frame clones alone and is incomplete. This table holds about 150,000 clones, 70% to 85% found once. The sample consisted of peripheral blood. The chain couples TRBV5-1 to TRBJ1-1, with 9 positions matching TRBD1. The sequence came from an elderly woman with acute or convalescent COVID-19. CDR3 nucleotides: TGCGCCAGCAGCATAGGGACAGGGCGGTGGAACACTGAAGCTTTCTTT. It translates to CASSIGTGRWNTEAFF.